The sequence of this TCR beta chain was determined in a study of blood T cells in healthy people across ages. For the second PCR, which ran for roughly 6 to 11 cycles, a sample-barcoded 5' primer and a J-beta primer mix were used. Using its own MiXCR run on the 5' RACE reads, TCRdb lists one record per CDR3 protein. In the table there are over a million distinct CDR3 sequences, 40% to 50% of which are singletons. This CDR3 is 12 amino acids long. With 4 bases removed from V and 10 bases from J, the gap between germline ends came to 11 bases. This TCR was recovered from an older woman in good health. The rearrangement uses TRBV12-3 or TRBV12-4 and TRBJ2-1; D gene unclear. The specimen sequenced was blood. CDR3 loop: CASSSSPWEQFF. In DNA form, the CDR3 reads TGTGCCAGCAGTTCATCCCCGTGGGAGCAGTTCTTC.